Shown below are 24 T cell receptor beta chains from a single sample sequenced in a study of blood T cell repertoires in COVID-19. TCRdb's copy holds only in-frame clones and misses some; the assay was immunoSEQ multiplex PCR. Of tens of thousands of clones listed, roughly 88% are singletons. Sequences were obtained from peripheral blood. Receptors were obtained from a human donor in a cohort sampled during active COVID-19.

This clone is termed medium-sized. The chain is built from TRBV4-2 and TRBJ2-1; 7 positions match TRBD2. Germline V gives CDR1 LGHNA, CDR2 YNFKEQ. Trimming cost V 0 bases and J 8 bases; bases outside gene matches: 7. The CDR3 extends over 15 amino acids. CDR3 DNA sequence: TGTGCCAGCAGCCAAGAGGCGACTAGCAACTATGAGCAGTTCTTC. This gives the protein CASSQEATSNYEQFF.

This chain joins TRBV4-1 and TRBJ2-3, with 7 nucleotides matching TRBD1. The length of the CDR3 is 18 residues. Germline CDR1 and CDR2: MGHRA and YSYEKL. Trimming at V came to 0 bases and at J to 2 bases, leaving 11 bases not matched to a gene. CDR3 loop: CASSQDVPGQLLTDTQYF. CDR3 bases: TGCGCCAGCAGCCAAGATGTTCCGGGACAGCTGCTCACAGATACGCAGTATTTT.

The sample holds one count of this clone. The V and J genes are TRBV4-1 and TRBJ2-3; 11 nucleotides match TRBD2. Germline loops: CDR1 MGHRA, CDR2 YSYEKL. The J segment lost 6 bases and the V segment lost 1 base, leaving 12 bases of the junction unmatched. The CDR3 is 18 residues long. In nucleotides, the CDR3 is TGCGCCAGCAGCCAAGTTAGGTCTAGCGGGAGGTGGAGGGATACGCAGTATTTT. Its protein product is CASSQVRSSGRWRDTQYF.

This chain links TRBV6-2 or TRBV6-3 with TRBJ2-7; tentative D call: TRBD1 (5 bases). The CDR3 totals 15 residues. Trimming took 3 bases from V and 7 from J, leaving 19 bases between them. Germline CDR1 reads MNHEY; CDR2 reads SVGEGT. The CDR3 region is CASSYSSFTSGEQYF. CDR3 DNA sequence: TGTGCCAGCAGTTATTCCTCTTTTACGTCAGGGGAGCAGTACTTC.

This clone showed up just once. The V call is TRBV29-1, the J call TRBJ1-2; D uncertain. CDR3 length: 11 amino acids. Germline loops: CDR1 SQVTM, CDR2 ANQGSEA. V was trimmed by 4 bases and J by 2 bases, leaving 5 bases between them. The CDR3: CSVARNYGYTF. In nucleotides, the CDR3 is TGCAGCGTTGCCAGGAACTATGGCTACACCTTC.

The table lists this clone with a few counts. V is TRBV6-5 and J is TRBJ2-1; D might be TRBD1 (5 bases). The CDR3 is 15 residues long. Trimming left V 2 bases short and J 12 bases short, with 20 bases between. CDR1 is MNHEY and CDR2 is SVGAGI in the germline V gene. The CDR3 sequence: CASSYATQGVGGQFF. The CDR3 region has the DNA TGTGCCAGCAGTTACGCTACGCAGGGTGTAGGTGGGCAGTTCTTC.

The chain couples TRBV10-3 to TRBJ2-3; weak D call: TRBD2 (5 bases). V was shortened by 6 bases and J by 6 bases, with 7 bases between the two germline ends. CDR3 length: 11 residues. Germline V lookup: CDR1 ENHRY, CDR2 SYGVKD. Here the CDR3 reads CAIRSGDTQYF. Here the CDR3 DNA reads TGTGCCATCAGGTCGGGGGATACGCAGTATTTT.

This sequence joins TRBV7-2 and TRBJ1-3, with 9 positions matching TRBD1. Unmatched junction bases numbered 12, after V lost 5 bases and J lost 4 bases. Germline-derived CDR1 and CDR2 are SGHTA and FQGNSA. CDR3 length: 17 amino acids. CDR3 DNA: TGTGCCAGCAGCCCTCCTGGACAGGGGCCAAGAGGAAACACCATATATTTT. Protein: CASSPPGQGPRGNTIYF.

V is TRBV5-1 and J is TRBJ1-1; 12 bases map to TRBD1. Germline CDR1 and CDR2: SGHRS and YFSETQ. V shed 2 bases and J 3 bases; nucleotides not matched to a gene: 5. The CDR3 is made up of 16 amino acids. CDR3 amino acids: CASSLGDRGLDTEAFF. In DNA, the CDR3 is TGCGCCAGCAGCTTAGGGGACAGGGGGCTGGACACTGAAGCTTTCTTT.

The V call is TRBV7-9, the J call TRBJ1-6, with 7 bases identical to TRBD1. With 7 bases clipped from V and 5 bases from J, the junction kept 2 bases outside the gene matches. This CDR3 is built from 13 residues. The germline V gene encodes CDR1 SEHNR and CDR2 FQNEAQ (reference sequence). This CDR3 reads CASKGQDNSPLHF. CDR3 nucleotide sequence: TGTGCCAGCAAAGGACAGGATAATTCACCCCTCCACTTT.

This chain uses TRBV7-2 with TRBJ1-2; TRBD1 agrees at 8 bases. Germline V gene data show CDR1 as SGHTA and CDR2 as FQGNSA. V was clipped by 5 bases and J by 6 bases; unmatched bases: 11. CDR3 length: 15 amino acids. CDR3 in amino acids: CASSTGQGNRDGYTF. DNA of the CDR3: TGTGCCAGCAGCACTGGACAGGGCAATAGAGATGGCTACACCTTC.

Within the sample, this clone is large. V gene TRBV19 combines with J gene TRBJ1-6; D remains unclear. V was pared by 8 bases and J by 6 bases, with 11 bases between. Germline CDR1 is LNHDA and CDR2 is SQIVND (reference sequence). The CDR3 totals 13 residues. The CDR3 nucleotides read TGTGCCAGTTCTTCCACTTTTAATTCACCCCTCCACTTT. It specifies CASSSTFNSPLHF.

The CDR3 coding sequence is TGTGCCAGCAGCTCCCTACAGGGTGTCTATGGCTACACCTTC. It codes for CASSSLQGVYGYTF. This chain connects TRBV7-9 to TRBJ1-2; D perhaps matches TRBD1 (6 bases). Trimming shortened V by 4 bases and J by 4 bases, and 13 bases separated the two germline ends. CDR1 is SEHNR, CDR2 FQNEAQ, per germline (reference sequence). This CDR3 has 14 amino acids.

This chain links TRBV5-1 with TRBJ2-2; 12 bases agree with TRBD1. V shed 4 bases and J 3 bases; nucleotides not matched to a gene: 13. Germline CDR1 reads SGHRS; CDR2 reads YFSETQ. The CDR3 is 19 amino acids. The CDR3 here is CASSLLAGQGAQYTGELFF. The CDR3 region has the DNA TGCGCCAGCAGCCTCCTGGCGGGACAGGGGGCTCAGTACACCGGGGAGCTGTTTTTT.

The chain uses TRBV5-1 and TRBJ1-1, with TRBD1 matching over 7 bases. The CDR3 has 14 residues. CDR1 and CDR2 (germline): SGHRS, YFSETQ. Germline trimming cut 4 bases from V and 8 bases from J; bases unmatched to any gene: 11. CDR3 DNA sequence: TGCGCCAGCAGCGTAGGGGGCGGACTGGGCGAAGCTTTCTTT. Translation gives CASSVGGGLGEAFF.

This clone has more than one count but fewer than ten. The J gene is TRBJ1-5, the V gene TRBV21-1; the table calls TRBD1, which could not be checked here. TRBV21-1 is a pseudogene segment. This CDR3 has 17 amino acids. Here the CDR3 reads CASSKAVGPYSNQPQHF. In DNA form, the CDR3 reads TGTGCCAGCAGCAAAGCAGTGGGGCCCTATAGCAATCAGCCCCAGCATTTT.

V and J are TRBV25-1 and TRBJ1-1; 7 bases are shared with TRBD1. The V gene's germline CDR1 is MGHDK and CDR2 SYGVNS. After removal of 6 bases from V and 5 bases from J, the junction contained 6 bases not matched to a gene. The CDR3 totals 13 residues. CDR3 sequence: CASRTGFGTEAFF. In DNA, the CDR3 is TGTGCCAGCAGGACAGGGTTTGGGACTGAAGCTTTCTTT. Based on the CDR3 plus reference TRBV25-1 and TRBJ1-1, the full variable domain is EADIYQTPRYLVIGTGKKITLECSQTMGHDKMYWYQQDPGMELHLIHYSYGVNSTEKGDLSSESTVSRIRTEHFPLTLESARPSHTSQYLCASRTGFGTEAFFGQGTRLTVV.

V and J are TRBV27 and TRBJ1-1, with a possible D match to TRBD1 (6 bases). CDR1 and CDR2 from the germline V gene are MNHEY and SMNVEV (reference sequence). The CDR3 has 15 residues. The V gene lost 5 bases and the J gene lost 2 bases, with 15 bases spanning the gap. The CDR3 is CASSLAQGHNTEAFF. CDR3 bases: TGTGCCAGCAGTCTTGCACAGGGTCATAACACTGAAGCTTTCTTT.

This CDR3 is CASSRTGGYEQYF. The CDR3 DNA reads as TGTGCCAGCAGCCGGACAGGGGGTTACGAGCAGTACTTC. The rearrangement links TRBV27 to TRBJ2-7, with 10 nucleotides matching TRBD1. This CDR3 spans 13 amino acids. Germline trimming cut 6 bases from V and 4 bases from J; bases unmatched to any gene: 3. CDR1 and CDR2 (germline): MNHEY, SMNVEV (reference sequence).

This clone was seen only a few times. The V and J genes are TRBV7-2 and TRBJ2-5; a weak D match, TRBD2 (5 bases). Trimming shortened V by 5 bases and J by 5 bases, and 15 bases separated the two germline ends. The CDR3 extends over 14 amino acids. Germline CDR1 is SGHTA and CDR2 is FQGNSA. The CDR3 bases are TGTGCCAGCAGCCGGCGGGCCAGCTCTGAGACCCAGTACTTC. It encodes CASSRRASSETQYF.

This clone was recorded once. This chain links TRBV5-4 with TRBJ2-3, with 7 bases identical to TRBD1. The CDR3 runs 13 residues. CDR1 is SGHNT, CDR2 YYREEE, per germline (reference sequence). After removal of 6 bases from V and 5 bases from J, the junction contained 6 bases not matched to a gene. Here the CDR3 DNA reads TGTGCCAGCACCACAGGGGACAGAGATACGCAGTATTTT. This sequence encodes CASTTGDRDTQYF.

This chain uses TRBV15 with TRBJ2-7, with 8 positions matching TRBD2. The germline gives CDR1 LNHNV, CDR2 YYDKDF (reference sequence). The J segment lost 3 bases and the V segment lost 8 bases, leaving 12 bases of the junction unmatched. CDR3 length equals 15 residues. Written as DNA, the CDR3 is TGTGCCACCCACTCGGGACTAGACTCTCACTACGAGCAGTACTTC. It encodes CATHSGLDSHYEQYF. Complete variable domain (other parts from reference TRBV15 and TRBJ2-7): DAMVIQNPRYQVTQFGKPVTLSCSQTLNHNVMYWYQQKSSQAPKLLFHYYDKDFNNEADTPDNFQSRRPNTSFCFLDIRSPGLGDTAMYLCATHSGLDSHYEQYFGPGTRLTVT.

The CDR3 sequence: CASSPRGTSANYGYTF. The CDR3 region has the DNA TGTGCCAGCAGCCCCCGAGGGACTTCAGCTAACTATGGCTACACCTTC. V and J are TRBV5-4 and TRBJ1-2, with D possibly matching TRBD1 (5 bases). This CDR3 has 16 residues. Between the trimmed V and J ends, which lost 4 bases and 0 bases, there was a span of 16 bases. Germline CDR1 SGHNT, CDR2 YYREEE (reference sequence).

J is TRBJ1-3 and V is TRBV20-1; the D gene is possibly TRBD1 (6 bases). The ends were cut back, 3 bases at V and 0 bases at J, with 21 bases in the middle. The CDR3 length is 18 residues. CDR1 and CDR2 from the germline V gene are DFQATT and SNEGSKA (reference sequence). The CDR3 loop is CSASKDSHHHSSGNTIYF. In DNA form, the CDR3 reads TGCAGTGCTAGTAAGGACAGCCATCACCACAGCTCTGGAAACACCATATATTTT.